This TCR beta chain was documented in a study of blood T cell repertoires in COVID-19. As for the study in general: T cells, B-cell-depleted T cells, or PBMCs supplied cDNA or gDNA.

J lost 2 bases, V lost 4 bases, and 10 bases had no gene match. The CDR3 runs to 18 residues. Germline CDR1 is KGHSH and CDR2 is LQKENI. The method was immunoSEQ multiplex PCR; TCRdb's version includes in-frame clones alone and lacks a portion of them. Found here are over 250,000 clones, approximately 85% of them singletons; the top ten hold 4% to 6%. Specimen: peripheral blood. The TCR was taken from a man aged 50 or older with active or convalescent COVID-19. V and J are TRBV18 and TRBJ1-5; 11 nucleotides line up with TRBD1. As DNA, the CDR3 is TGTGCCAGCTCACTCGCCCGGACAGGGGGCGATGGCAATCAGCCCCAGCATTTT. The encoded protein is CASSLARTGGDGNQPQHF.